The clone carrying this TCR beta chain has ten or more counts. Its antigen remains unidentified. Germline CDR1 and CDR2: LNHDA and SQIVND (reference sequence). This CDR3 is built from 15 residues. Deletions cut 5 bases from V and 2 bases from J, with 15 bases between. Sequencing used immunoSEQ multiplex PCR; TCRdb keeps in-frame clones, though not all of them. Altogether 7,000 to 9,500 clones were found in the sample, and no singletons occur. Busulfan-fludarabine conditioning, marrow transplant, and cyclophosphamide on days +3 and +4 were administered. This sample is part of a study of T cells after posttransplantation cyclophosphamide. Regarding the study as a whole: TRB clonality was highly associated with recipient CMV seropositivity and reactivation. Later blood repertoires were often dominated by clones from the donor CD8+ memory compartment. Blood and skin or GI T cell repertoires showed limited TRB overlap.

The chain is built from TRBV19 and TRBJ2-5; tentative D call: TRBD2 (6 bases). The TCR sequence derives from a male patient aged 45-60 years who received an allogeneic stem cell transplant from a related donor and was CMV-positive. Some T cells may be transferred from the graft donor. The sample was PBMCs, taken around 370 days after allogeneic stem cell transplant with posttransplant cyclophosphamide. Written as DNA, the CDR3 is TGTGCCAGTAGTCGACTAGACGGAGTGCAAGAGACCCAGTACTTC. Amino acid sequence: CASSRLDGVQETQYF. The complete variable domain, with remaining parts taken from reference TRBV19 and TRBJ2-5, reads DGGITQSPKYLFRKEGQNVTLSCEQNLNHDAMYWYRQDPGQGLRLIYYSQIVNDFQKGDIAEGYSVSREKKESFPLTVTSAQKNPTAFYLCASSRLDGVQETQYFGPGTRLLVL.